A single sample gave rise to the 14 T cell receptor beta chains below, sequenced in a study of blood T cell repertoires in COVID-19. Clones were read by immunoSEQ multiplex PCR, and TCRdb kept only the in-frame ones, dropping some. The sample shows about 170,000 clones, approximately 90% of them seen only once. What was sequenced was peripheral blood. These receptors originate from a man aged 18 to 35 with COVID-19, enrolled during active disease.

The chain links TRBV28 to TRBJ1-1, with 10 positions matching TRBD1. The trim removed 6 bases at V and 6 bases at J, leaving 4 bases unmatched. This CDR3 comprises 13 residues. CDR1 is MDHEN and CDR2 is SYDVKM in the germline V gene. CDR3 in amino acids: CASRPGTGAEAFF. CDR3 coding DNA: TGTGCCAGCAGACCCGGGACAGGGGCTGAAGCTTTCTTT.

The rearrangement joins TRBV6-2 or TRBV6-3 to TRBJ2-7; D possibly corresponds to TRBD2 (5 bases). The ends were cut back, 7 bases at V and 3 bases at J, with 13 bases in the middle. The V gene's germline CDR1 is MNHEY and CDR2 SVGEGT. The CDR3 loop spans 13 amino acids. CDR3 protein: CASTPRGFYEQYF. The CDR3, as DNA: TGTGCCAGCACCCCTCGCGGGTTCTACGAGCAGTACTTC.

This clone was observed once. The chain recombines TRBV4-1 with TRBJ1-2; D may be TRBD1 (5 bases). The CDR3 consists of 13 residues. The germline V gene has CDR1 MGHRA and CDR2 YSYEKL. Trimming stripped 1 base from V and 8 bases from J, with 11 bases between. The CDR3 DNA follows: TGCGCCAGCAGCCAAGGAGTCAGGGAAGGCTACACCTTC. Its protein is CASSQGVREGYTF.

V usage is TRBV30 and J usage is TRBJ1-3, with D possibly being TRBD1 (5 bases). Germline assignment: CDR1 GTSNPN and CDR2 SVGIG (reference sequence). The CDR3 length is 14 residues. The V end was cut by 4 bases, the J end by 3 bases, with 13 bases between. The CDR3 sequence is CAWNLGGDGNTIYF. In nucleotides, the CDR3 is TGTGCCTGGAATTTGGGGGGAGATGGAAACACCATATATTTT.

The chain recombines TRBV12-5 with TRBJ2-3; 7 bases align to TRBD1. CDR3 length: 16 residues. The V gene end was trimmed by 0 bases and the J gene end by 1 base; junction bases not matched to a gene: 4. CDR1 LGHNT and CDR2 FRNRAP come from the germline V gene. Here the CDR3 reads CASGLVLTGGTDTQYF. The CDR3 DNA reads as TGTGCTAGTGGTTTGGTGCTAACAGGGGGCACAGATACGCAGTATTTT. Full variable domain (rest looked up from reference TRBV12-5 and TRBJ2-3): DARVTQTPRHKVTEMGQEVTMRCQPILGHNTVFWYRQTMMQGLELLAYFRNRAPLDDSGMPKDRFSAEMPDATLATLKIQPSEPRDSAVYFCASGLVLTGGTDTQYFGPGTRLTVL.

This chain links TRBV4-2 with TRBJ2-2; a possible D gene is TRBD2 (5 bases). V was shortened by 4 bases and J by 8 bases, with 8 bases between the two germline ends. Germline CDR1 is LGHNA and CDR2 is YNFKEQ. The CDR3 has 12 amino acids. The CDR3 loop reads CASSPTMGELFF. The DNA for the CDR3 is TGTGCCAGCAGCCCGACTATGGGGGAGCTGTTTTTT.

This CDR3 reads CASSPRDRANSPLHF. Written as DNA, the CDR3 is TGTGCCAGCAGTCCTCGGGACAGGGCCAATTCACCCCTCCACTTT. This chain links TRBV27 with TRBJ1-6; 9 bases agree with TRBD1. The germline CDR1 and CDR2 sequences are MNHEY and SMNVEV (reference sequence). V lost 5 bases and J lost 7; bases outside the gene matches: 6. The CDR3 is made up of 15 amino acids.

The chain combines TRBV30 with TRBJ1-2; 7 bases are shared with TRBD1. V was clipped by 3 bases and J by 6 bases; unmatched bases: 4. The CDR3 runs to 12 residues. CDR1 is GTSNPN, CDR2 SVGIG, per germline (reference sequence). The CDR3 bases are TGTGCCTGGAGCGAGGGGGCGCATGGCTACACCTTC. It yields the protein CAWSEGAHGYTF.

The CDR3 coding sequence is TGCGCCAGCAGCTTATTCCAGGGAAAAGAGACCCAGTACTTC. Its protein is CASSLFQGKETQYF. The chain carries TRBV5-1 and TRBJ2-5; D possibly corresponds to TRBD1 (5 bases). The CDR3 extends over 14 amino acids. Trimming took 2 bases from V and 3 from J, leaving 11 bases between them. Germline V gives CDR1 SGHRS, CDR2 YFSETQ. Full variable domain (missing parts from reference TRBV5-1 and TRBJ2-5): KAGVTQTPRYLIKTRGQQVTLSCSPISGHRSVSWYQQTPGQGLQFLFEYFSETQRNKGNFPGRFSGRQFSNSRSEMNVSTLELGDSALYLCASSLFQGKETQYFGPGTRLLVL.

This clone appeared a single time. The V and J genes are TRBV6-6 and TRBJ1-5; D is perhaps TRBD1 (6 bases). The V gene lost 6 bases and the J gene lost 2 bases, with 8 bases spanning the gap. The CDR3 has 13 residues. Germline values: CDR1 MNHNY, CDR2 SVGAGI (reference sequence). CDR3 sequence reads: CASSNRGNQPQHF. The CDR3 coding sequence is TGTGCCAGCAGCAACAGGGGCAATCAGCCCCAGCATTTT.

CDR3 region: CAWSLGRSNQPQHF. The CDR3 nucleotides read TGTGCCTGGAGCCTCGGCAGGTCAAATCAGCCCCAGCATTTT. This rearrangement joins TRBV30 to TRBJ1-5; D ambiguous. CDR1 and CDR2 (germline): GTSNPN, SVGIG (reference sequence). The CDR3 totals 14 residues. The ends were cut back, 3 bases at V and 4 bases at J, with 13 bases in the middle. The whole variable domain, remainder taken from reference TRBV30 and TRBJ1-5, is SQTIHQWPATLVQPVGSPLSLECTVEGTSNPNLYWYRQAAGRGLQLLFYSVGIGQISSEVPQNLSASRPQDRQFILSSKKLLLSDSGFYLCAWSLGRSNQPQHFGDGTRLSIL.

The gene calls are TRBV5-1 and TRBJ2-7; 12 nucleotides agree with TRBD1. CDR3 length equals 15 residues. The V segment lost 5 bases and the J segment 5 bases; nucleotides outside the gene matches: 8. Germline values: CDR1 SGHRS, CDR2 YFSETQ. Here the CDR3 DNA reads TGCGCCAGCAGTTCCCGGGACAGGGGGCCCAACGAGCAGTACTTC. Protein product: CASSSRDRGPNEQYF.

Only one count was recorded for this clone. The chain recombines TRBV5-4 with TRBJ2-3; 7 bases fit TRBD1. Trimming took 4 bases from V and 0 from J; bases not matched to a gene: 5. In germline, CDR1 is SGHNT, CDR2 YYREEE (reference sequence). The CDR3 is 15 amino acids. CDR3 region: CASSQGQTSTDTQYF. Here the CDR3 DNA reads TGTGCCAGCAGCCAGGGACAGACTAGCACAGATACGCAGTATTTT. The full variable domain, completed using reference TRBV5-4 and TRBJ2-3, is ETGVTQSPTHLIKTRGQQVTLRCSSQSGHNTVSWYQQALGQGPQFIFQYYREEENGRGNFPPRFSGLQFPNYSSELNVNALELDDSALYLCASSQGQTSTDTQYFGPGTRLTVL.

This chain uses TRBV19 with TRBJ1-2, with 8 positions matching TRBD1. Trimming took 7 bases from V and 4 from J; bases not matched to a gene: 8. There are 14 residues in the CDR3. The germline gives CDR1 LNHDA, CDR2 SQIVND (reference sequence). The CDR3 nucleotides read TGTGCCAGTAATGACGGACAGGGACCCTATGGCTACACCTTC. Amino acids: CASNDGQGPYGYTF.